The 23 T cell receptor beta chains given below trace back to one sample, sequenced in a study of shared clonotypes between healthy human individuals. Assay used: immunoSEQ multiplex PCR; TCRdb lists only in-frame clones, some missing. The sample has about 110,000 clones; around two thirds are singletons. Sequenced: memory CD8+ T cells sorted from blood. The subset: CD45RO+ cells pooled with CCR7-negative TemRA cells. Every receptor here comes from a woman under 40 in good health.

As regards this clone: Other nucleotide sequences in the sample specify the same CDR3. The chain couples TRBV5-1 to TRBJ1-1, with D possibly matching TRBD1 (6 bases). The CDR3 extends over 14 amino acids. Trimming left V 2 bases short and J 3 bases short, with 11 bases between. CDR1 is SGHRS and CDR2 is YFSETQ in the germline V gene. This CDR3 is CASSLGQRHTEAFF. CDR3 nucleotides: TGCGCCAGCAGCTTAGGACAGAGACACACTGAAGCTTTCTTT.

This rearrangement joins TRBV1 to TRBJ1-1; TRBD1 reflects the table's D call only, with no check against the DNA. TRBV1 is designated a pseudogene. CDR3 length: 14 amino acids. The chain's CDR3 is CTSNTEGENTEAFF. Here the CDR3 DNA reads TGCACCAGCAATACAGAGGGGGAGAACACTGAAGCTTTCTTT.

Concerning this clone: Additional DNA sequences in this sample encode the identical CDR3. The J gene is TRBJ2-7, the V gene TRBV5-6, with TRBD1 matching over 8 bases. The CDR3 loop spans 14 amino acids. Germline CDR1 and CDR2: SGHDT and YYEEEE. V lost 3 bases to trimming and J lost 4 bases; unmatched junction nucleotides: 6. CDR3 in amino acids: CASSSGTGGYEQYF. CDR3 DNA sequence: TGTGCCAGCAGCTCCGGGACAGGCGGGTACGAGCAGTACTTC.

The chain combines TRBV28 with TRBJ1-5, with TRBD1 as a possible D gene (5 bases). The germline V gene has CDR1 MDHEN and CDR2 SYDVKM. The CDR3 runs 15 residues. Trimming took 7 bases from V and 6 from J, leaving 19 bases between them. In DNA form, the CDR3 reads TGTGCCAGCACCCAGGACGGGACCCTGGGTCAGCCCCAGCATTTT. Amino acid sequence: CASTQDGTLGQPQHF.

This clone is a singleton in its sample. This chain links TRBV5-1 with TRBJ1-4, with unresolved D. The CDR3 loop spans 14 amino acids. The V end lost 2 bases, the J end lost 8 bases, and 13 bases lay between the germline ends. CDR1 is SGHRS, CDR2 YFSETQ, per germline. CDR3 region: CASSFGPPQEKLFF. CDR3 sequence (DNA): TGCGCCAGCAGCTTCGGGCCGCCCCAAGAAAAACTGTTTTTT.

The chain carries TRBV7-6 and TRBJ1-3; perhaps TRBD1 as D (5 bases). Trimming removed 3 bases from V and 3 bases from J, with 9 bases in between. Germline CDR1 SGHVS, CDR2 FNYEAQ. The CDR3 is made up of 14 amino acids. This CDR3 is CASSFGAFGNTIYF. Written as DNA, the CDR3 is TGTGCCAGCAGCTTCGGGGCGTTTGGAAACACCATATATTTT.

The gene calls are TRBV28 and TRBJ1-2, with 7 bases that match TRBD1. Per the germline V gene, CDR1 is MDHEN and CDR2 is SYDVKM. The CDR3 loop spans 14 amino acids. Trimming cost V 6 bases and J 4 bases; bases outside gene matches: 8. The CDR3 region is CASRAQGGLYGYTF. CDR3 bases: TGTGCCAGCAGAGCCCAGGGGGGCCTCTATGGCTACACCTTC.

This clone appeared a few times. J is TRBJ2-7 and V is TRBV25-1; D ambiguous. The V gene's germline CDR1 is MGHDK and CDR2 SYGVNS. This CDR3 has 10 residues. V shed 4 bases and J shed 6 bases, with 4 bases lying between them. In DNA, the CDR3 is TGTGCCAGCAGTGCGTCCGAGCAGTACTTC. It is translated as CASSASEQYF.

This clone was observed many times. The gene calls are TRBV6-1 and TRBJ2-1, with D unresolved. Germline loops: CDR1 MNHNS, CDR2 SASEGT. The V gene lost 0 bases and the J gene lost 4 bases, with 13 bases spanning the gap. The CDR3 consists of 16 residues. CDR3 DNA sequence: TGTGCCAGCAGTGAAGCAGACGGCAGTCCTTACAATGAGCAGTTCTTC. Translated: CASSEADGSPYNEQFF.

The V call is TRBV6-5, the J call TRBJ2-7; D perhaps matches TRBD1 (5 bases). CDR1 is MNHEY and CDR2 is SVGAGI in the germline V gene. This CDR3 region has 13 residues. V lost 6 bases and J lost 3, with 12 bases in between. CDR3 DNA: TGTGCCAGCAGACCAATTGACAGCTACGAGCAGTACTTC. The encoded protein is CASRPIDSYEQYF.

The rearrangement uses TRBV6-4 and TRBJ2-7; D is perhaps TRBD2 (5 bases). V lost 6 bases and J lost 0, with 12 bases in between. The CDR3 extends over 14 amino acids. Looked up from germline, CDR1 is MRHNA and CDR2 is SNTAGT. CDR3 protein: CASSLTGSSYEQYF. The CDR3 DNA reads as TGTGCCAGCAGCTTAACGGGGAGCTCCTACGAGCAGTACTTC.

This chain links TRBV11-1 with TRBJ2-7; TRBD1 matches at 9 bases. The germline V gene encodes CDR1 SGHAT and CDR2 FQDESV (reference sequence). Trimming cost V 8 bases and J 7 bases; bases outside gene matches: 15. The CDR3 contains 15 residues. This chain's CDR3 is CASADAGTGNYEQYF. CDR3 nucleotides: TGTGCCAGCGCCGACGCTGGGACAGGGAACTATGAGCAGTACTTC.

The chain carries TRBV10-3 and TRBJ2-7; the D is unclear. The CDR3 spans 13 residues. V lost 3 bases and J 4 bases, leaving 10 bases between the germline ends. Per the germline V gene, CDR1 is ENHRY and CDR2 is SYGVKD. Written as DNA, the CDR3 is TGTGCCATCAGTGACATTTGGGTTTACGAGCAGTACTTC. Translating it yields CAISDIWVYEQYF.

The rearrangement links TRBV25-1 to TRBJ2-2, with TRBD1 identical over 11 bases. Germline-derived CDR1 and CDR2 are MGHDK and SYGVNS. The CDR3 totals 14 residues. Losses at the gene ends were 8 bases for V and 6 bases for J; bases not matched to a gene: 5. CDR3 sequence (DNA): TGTGCCAGCGAGGACAGGGGGCAGGCCGGGGAGCTGTTTTTT. It encodes CASEDRGQAGELFF.

The V call is TRBV6-5, the J call TRBJ1-5, with TRBD1 as a possible D gene (5 bases). V lost 3 bases and J lost 9, with 15 bases in between. The CDR3 covers 14 residues. Per the germline V gene, CDR1 is MNHEY and CDR2 is SVGAGI. CDR3 sequence reads: CASSYDSGTPPQHF. In nucleotides, the CDR3 is TGTGCCAGCAGTTATGACAGTGGGACGCCGCCCCAGCATTTT.

Only a few counts were recorded for this clone. This chain connects TRBV6-4 to TRBJ1-1; D is unclear. The CDR3 has 12 amino acids. Germline-derived CDR1 and CDR2 are MRHNA and SNTAGT. The V end lost 6 bases, the J end lost 6 bases, and 11 bases lay between the germline ends. In DNA, the CDR3 is TGTGCCAGCAGCCACCTCGGGGCTGAAGCTTTCTTT. Translating it yields CASSHLGAEAFF.

The chain couples TRBV27 to TRBJ2-7; 8 positions agree with TRBD2. Germline V gene data show CDR1 as MNHEY and CDR2 as SMNVEV (reference sequence). With 6 bases clipped from V and 2 bases from J, the junction kept 9 bases outside the gene matches. The CDR3 length is 15 residues. The CDR3 loop reads CASSRLAKRAYEQYF. The CDR3 bases are TGTGCCAGCAGCCGACTAGCGAAAAGAGCCTACGAGCAGTACTTC.

The chain links TRBV7-8 to TRBJ2-7; no reliable D call. CDR1 is SGHVS, CDR2 FQNEAQ, per germline. V lost 0 bases and J lost 0, with 18 bases in between. The CDR3 covers 18 residues. CDR3 region: CASSLAFFSAESSYEQYF. DNA for the CDR3: TGTGCCAGCAGCTTAGCGTTCTTCAGCGCGGAAAGCTCCTACGAGCAGTACTTC.

This clone was counted a few times. V usage is TRBV11-2 and J usage is TRBJ2-1; D is possibly TRBD2 (5 bases). This CDR3 has 13 residues. Germline values: CDR1 SGHAT, CDR2 FQNNGV. Trimming took 3 bases from V and 8 from J, leaving 11 bases between them. The CDR3 DNA sequence: TGTGCCAGCAGCTTCCGGGATAGCTATGAGCAGTTCTTC. It yields the protein CASSFRDSYEQFF.

CDR3 in DNA: TGTGCCAGCAGTGGAGGGAAAGACACCGGGGAGCTGTTTTTT. Translation: CASSGGKDTGELFF. The V gene is TRBV25-1, the J gene TRBJ2-2, with D possibly TRBD2 on 5 matching bases. The V gene lost 4 bases and the J gene lost 3 bases, with 9 bases spanning the gap. The CDR3 is 14 amino acids. The V gene's germline CDR1 is MGHDK and CDR2 SYGVNS.

The genes are TRBV5-5 and TRBJ1-5, with a weak D call TRBD1 (5 bases). The CDR3 spans 15 residues. Trimming removed 4 bases from V and 6 bases from J, with 17 bases in between. Germline CDR1 is SGHKS and CDR2 is YYEKEE (reference sequence). In DNA, the CDR3 is TGTGCCAGCAGCACTAGGACGGACACTACTCAGCCCCAGCATTTT. It encodes CASSTRTDTTQPQHF.

The chain joins TRBV6-4 to TRBJ1-2; 7 nucleotides align to TRBD1. Germline values: CDR1 MRHNA, CDR2 SNTAGT. The CDR3 loop spans 14 amino acids. Trimming took 6 bases from V and 6 from J; bases not matched to a gene: 10. The CDR3 DNA reads TGTGCCAGCAGCCGACAGGGAGGGTCGGATGGCTACACCTTC. It codes for CASSRQGGSDGYTF.

The rearrangement joins TRBV20-1 to TRBJ2-7, with no clear D. V was cut by 2 bases and J by 3 bases, with 5 bases left in between. The CDR3 covers 11 residues. Germline assignment: CDR1 DFQATT and CDR2 SNEGSKA (reference sequence). The CDR3: CSARQYYEQYF. The CDR3 DNA is TGCAGTGCTAGACAGTACTACGAGCAGTACTTC.